Sequencing of this TCR beta chain was carried out in a study of neoadjuvant anti-PD-1 for oral cavity cancer. Overall study: Patients without progression got a fourth dose around day 43.

Data came from immunoSEQ multiplex PCR; TCRdb stores just in-frame clones and leaves some out. Altogether thousands of clones are present, 74% being singletons, with the ten largest covering approximately 3.4%. These newly diagnosed stage II-IVA oral cavity squamous cell carcinoma patients had no prior systemic or radiation treatment. Blood cells were analyzed directly, without culture or expansion. V was clipped by 2 bases and J by 2 bases, with 10 bases between them. The CDR3 spans 14 residues. The germline V gene has CDR1 SGHRS and CDR2 YFSETQ. J is TRBJ1-1 and V is TRBV5-1; D gene uncertain. The receptor's source is a person aged 35 to 85 with oral cavity squamous cell carcinoma. This material consisted of PBMCs, taken before nivolumab (anti-PD-1) treatment. The CDR3 nucleotides are TGCGCCAGCAGCTTCCGGGCTATTAACACTGAAGCTTTCTTT. Translation: CASSFRAINTEAFF.